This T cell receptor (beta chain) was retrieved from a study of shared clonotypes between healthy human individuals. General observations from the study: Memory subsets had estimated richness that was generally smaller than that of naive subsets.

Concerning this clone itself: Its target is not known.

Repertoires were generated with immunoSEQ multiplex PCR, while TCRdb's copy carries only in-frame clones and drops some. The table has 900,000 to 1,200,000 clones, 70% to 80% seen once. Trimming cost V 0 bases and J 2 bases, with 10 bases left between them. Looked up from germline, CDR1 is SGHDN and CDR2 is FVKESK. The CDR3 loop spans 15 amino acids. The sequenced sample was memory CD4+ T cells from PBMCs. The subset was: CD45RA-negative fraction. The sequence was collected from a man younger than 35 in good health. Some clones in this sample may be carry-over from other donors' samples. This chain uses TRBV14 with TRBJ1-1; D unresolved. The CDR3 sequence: CASSQDPVSNTEAFF. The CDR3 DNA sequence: TGTGCCAGCAGCCAAGATCCAGTCAGTAACACTGAAGCTTTCTTT.